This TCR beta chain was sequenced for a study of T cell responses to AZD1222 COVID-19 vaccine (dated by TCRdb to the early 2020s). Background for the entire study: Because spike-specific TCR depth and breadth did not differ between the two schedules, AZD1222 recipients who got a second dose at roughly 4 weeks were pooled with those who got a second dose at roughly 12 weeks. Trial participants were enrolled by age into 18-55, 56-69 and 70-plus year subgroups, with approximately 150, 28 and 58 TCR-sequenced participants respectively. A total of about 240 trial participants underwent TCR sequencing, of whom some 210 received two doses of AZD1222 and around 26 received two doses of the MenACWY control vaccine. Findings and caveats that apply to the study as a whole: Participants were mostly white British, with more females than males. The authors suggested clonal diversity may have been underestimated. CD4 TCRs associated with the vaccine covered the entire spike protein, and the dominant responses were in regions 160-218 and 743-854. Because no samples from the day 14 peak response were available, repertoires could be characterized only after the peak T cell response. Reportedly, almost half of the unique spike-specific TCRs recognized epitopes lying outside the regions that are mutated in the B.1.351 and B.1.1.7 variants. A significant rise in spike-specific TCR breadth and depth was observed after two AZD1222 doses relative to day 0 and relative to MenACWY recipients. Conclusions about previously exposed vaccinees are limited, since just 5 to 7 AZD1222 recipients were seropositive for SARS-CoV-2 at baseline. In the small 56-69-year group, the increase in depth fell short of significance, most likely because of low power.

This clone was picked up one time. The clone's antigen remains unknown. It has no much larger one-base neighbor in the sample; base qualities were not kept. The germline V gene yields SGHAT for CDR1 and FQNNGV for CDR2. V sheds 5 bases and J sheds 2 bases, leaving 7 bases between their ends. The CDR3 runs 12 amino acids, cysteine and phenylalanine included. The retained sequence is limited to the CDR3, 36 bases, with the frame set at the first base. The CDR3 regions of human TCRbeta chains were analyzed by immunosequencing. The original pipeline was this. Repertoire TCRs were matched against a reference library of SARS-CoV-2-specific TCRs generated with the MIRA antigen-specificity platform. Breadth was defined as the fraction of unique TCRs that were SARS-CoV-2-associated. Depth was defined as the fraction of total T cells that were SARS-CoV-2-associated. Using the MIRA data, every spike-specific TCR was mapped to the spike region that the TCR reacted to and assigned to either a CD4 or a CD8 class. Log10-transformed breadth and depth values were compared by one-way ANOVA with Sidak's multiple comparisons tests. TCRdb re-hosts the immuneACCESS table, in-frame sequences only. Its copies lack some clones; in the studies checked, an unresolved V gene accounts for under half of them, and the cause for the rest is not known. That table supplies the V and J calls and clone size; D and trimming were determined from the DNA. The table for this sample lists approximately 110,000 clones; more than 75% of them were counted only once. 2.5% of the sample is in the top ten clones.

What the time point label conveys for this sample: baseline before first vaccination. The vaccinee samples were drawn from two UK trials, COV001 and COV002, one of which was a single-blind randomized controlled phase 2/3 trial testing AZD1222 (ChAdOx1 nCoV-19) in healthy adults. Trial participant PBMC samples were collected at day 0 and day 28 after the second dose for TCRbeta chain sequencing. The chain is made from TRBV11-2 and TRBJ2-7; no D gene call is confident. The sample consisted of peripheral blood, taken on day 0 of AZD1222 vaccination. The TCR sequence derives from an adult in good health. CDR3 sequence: CASSHPPYEQYF. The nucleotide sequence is TGTGCCAGCAGCCACCCCCCCTACGAGCAGTACTTC.